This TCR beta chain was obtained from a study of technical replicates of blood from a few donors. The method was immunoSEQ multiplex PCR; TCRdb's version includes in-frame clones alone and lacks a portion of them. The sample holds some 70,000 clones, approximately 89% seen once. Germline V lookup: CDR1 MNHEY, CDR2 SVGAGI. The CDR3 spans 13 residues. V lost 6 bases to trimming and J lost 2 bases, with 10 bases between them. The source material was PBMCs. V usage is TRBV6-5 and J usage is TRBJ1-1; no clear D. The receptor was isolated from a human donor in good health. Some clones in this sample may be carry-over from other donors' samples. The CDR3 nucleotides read TGTGCCAGCAGCCGTAAAATAAACACTGAAGCTTTCTTT. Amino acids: CASSRKINTEAFF.